These 11 T cell receptor beta chains were sequenced from one sample in a study of cytomegalovirus exposure and HLA in healthy donors. Researchers ran the PCR with 60 Vbeta and 13 Jbeta primers. Data came from immunoSEQ multiplex PCR; TCRdb stores just in-frame clones and leaves some out. The sample includes roughly 100,000 clones, roughly 77% of them seen just once. The specimen sequenced was PBMCs. These TCRs come from a man aged 35-49 years in good health and CMV-seronegative.

A few counts support this clone. The chain links TRBV14 to TRBJ1-1; no reliable D call. V was shortened by 6 bases and J by 5 bases, with 10 bases between the two germline ends. Per germline, CDR1 SGHDN and CDR2 FVKESK. The CDR3 is 12 residues long. The CDR3 DNA sequence: TGTGCCAGCAGTCAATTTAGAACTGAAGCTTTCTTT. This sequence encodes CASSQFRTEAFF.

CDR3 DNA: TGTGCCAGCAGCGCACTCAGGGGCGGCTATGGCTACACCTTC. The encoded protein is CASSALRGGYGYTF. The chain links TRBV11-2 to TRBJ1-2; a possible D gene is TRBD1 (6 bases). Between the trimmed V and J ends, which lost 5 bases and 4 bases, there was a span of 14 bases. Germline CDR1 and CDR2: SGHAT and FQNNGV. The CDR3 spans 14 residues.

The V gene is TRBV19, the J gene TRBJ1-1, with TRBD1 matching 8 bases. The V gene end was trimmed by 5 bases and the J gene end by 1 base; junction bases not matched to a gene: 9. CDR3 length: 16 amino acids. Germline CDR1 LNHDA, CDR2 SQIVND (reference sequence). The CDR3 nucleotides read TGTGCCAGTAGTCCAAGGACAGGGAGGGGGAACACTGAAGCTTTCTTT. Its protein is CASSPRTGRGNTEAFF.

In its sample, this clone was seen a few times. The chain couples TRBV5-1 to TRBJ1-4, with D perhaps TRBD1 (5 bases). The length of the CDR3 is 15 residues. Trimming removed 4 bases at V and 8 bases at J, with 18 bases between. Germline loops: CDR1 SGHRS, CDR2 YFSETQ. This CDR3 reads CASSLLGSAGEKLFF. The CDR3 DNA sequence: TGCGCCAGCAGCCTCCTCGGATCCGCAGGGGAAAAACTGTTTTTT.

This rearrangement joins TRBV11-2 to TRBJ2-7, with D possibly being TRBD2 (5 bases). Germline V gene sequence: CDR1 SGHAT, CDR2 FQNNGV. The CDR3 is 13 amino acids. V was shortened by 3 bases and J by 3 bases, with 9 bases between the two germline ends. CDR3 nucleotide sequence: TGTGCCAGCAGCTTTACGGGGAACTACGAGCAGTACTTC. Protein: CASSFTGNYEQYF.

The chain is built from TRBV19 and TRBJ1-5; 8 bases are shared with TRBD1. The V segment lost 6 bases and the J segment 7 bases; nucleotides outside the gene matches: 8. Per the germline V gene, CDR1 is LNHDA and CDR2 is SQIVND (reference sequence). CDR3 length: 14 amino acids. CDR3 loop: CASRIQGAEQPQHF. As DNA, the CDR3 is TGTGCCAGTAGGATCCAGGGGGCAGAGCAGCCCCAGCATTTT.

The V call is TRBV19, the J call TRBJ1-2; TRBD1 might be the D (5 bases). In germline, CDR1 is LNHDA, CDR2 SQIVND (reference sequence). Deletions cut 5 bases from V and 7 bases from J, with 11 bases between. This CDR3 comprises 12 residues. This CDR3 is CASSPTQGGYTF. DNA of the CDR3: TGTGCCAGTAGTCCTACTCAGGGTGGCTACACCTTC.

This chain connects TRBV4-2 to TRBJ1-2, with D uncertain. The CDR3 totals 15 residues. V was shortened by 0 bases and J by 6 bases, with 14 bases between the two germline ends. Germline V gives CDR1 LGHNA, CDR2 YNFKEQ. CDR3 nucleotides: TGTGCCAGCAGCCAAGACCTGAGGGTTTGGGATGGCTACACCTTC. Encoded protein: CASSQDLRVWDGYTF.

In its sample, this clone was seen once. V usage is TRBV6-5 and J usage is TRBJ1-2; tentative D call: TRBD1 (6 bases). Germline loops: CDR1 MNHEY, CDR2 SVGAGI. V lost 3 bases, J lost 4 bases, and 12 bases lay in between. The CDR3 spans 14 residues. CDR3 in DNA: TGTGCCAGCAGTTATGACAGCAGGGGCTATGGCTACACCTTC. Encoded protein: CASSYDSRGYGYTF.

V usage is TRBV10-3 and J usage is TRBJ1-2; D perhaps matches TRBD1 (5 bases). This CDR3 contains 13 residues. Looked up from germline, CDR1 is ENHRY and CDR2 is SYGVKD. The ends were cut back, 9 bases at V and 8 bases at J, with 19 bases in the middle. In DNA form, the CDR3 reads TGTGCCATAAGGGCCGCAGGGCTAGGGGGCTACACCTTC. Residues: CAIRAAGLGGYTF.

J is TRBJ1-1 and V is TRBV5-4; no firm D call. This CDR3 is built from 14 residues. CDR1 SGHNT and CDR2 YYREEE come from the germline V gene (reference sequence). Trimming took 1 base from V and 4 from J, leaving 11 bases between them. CDR3 amino acids: CASSLKVSGTEAFF. Written as DNA, the CDR3 is TGTGCCAGCAGCTTGAAGGTCTCGGGCACTGAAGCTTTCTTT.